This T cell receptor beta chain is drawn from a study of T cell changes during pregnancy in multiple sclerosis. Measured with immunoSEQ multiplex PCR; TCRdb has only the in-frame clones, and not every one. The data hold around 52,000 clones, with about nine tenths observed a single time. This TCR was recovered from a female donor in good health, enrolled as a control in a pregnancy study. Specimen: CD4+ T cells from peripheral blood mononuclear cells, collected after pregnancy.

The CDR3 region is CASSPRAGGTTQYF. The CDR3 DNA sequence: TGTGCCAGCTCCCCACGGGCAGGGGGTACGACCCAGTACTTC. The genes are TRBV5-4 and TRBJ2-5; 7 nucleotides line up with TRBD1. V trimming: 7 bases; J trimming: 7 bases; junction bases outside the gene matches: 13. CDR3 length: 14 residues. Germline-derived CDR1 and CDR2 are SGHNT and YYREEE (reference sequence).